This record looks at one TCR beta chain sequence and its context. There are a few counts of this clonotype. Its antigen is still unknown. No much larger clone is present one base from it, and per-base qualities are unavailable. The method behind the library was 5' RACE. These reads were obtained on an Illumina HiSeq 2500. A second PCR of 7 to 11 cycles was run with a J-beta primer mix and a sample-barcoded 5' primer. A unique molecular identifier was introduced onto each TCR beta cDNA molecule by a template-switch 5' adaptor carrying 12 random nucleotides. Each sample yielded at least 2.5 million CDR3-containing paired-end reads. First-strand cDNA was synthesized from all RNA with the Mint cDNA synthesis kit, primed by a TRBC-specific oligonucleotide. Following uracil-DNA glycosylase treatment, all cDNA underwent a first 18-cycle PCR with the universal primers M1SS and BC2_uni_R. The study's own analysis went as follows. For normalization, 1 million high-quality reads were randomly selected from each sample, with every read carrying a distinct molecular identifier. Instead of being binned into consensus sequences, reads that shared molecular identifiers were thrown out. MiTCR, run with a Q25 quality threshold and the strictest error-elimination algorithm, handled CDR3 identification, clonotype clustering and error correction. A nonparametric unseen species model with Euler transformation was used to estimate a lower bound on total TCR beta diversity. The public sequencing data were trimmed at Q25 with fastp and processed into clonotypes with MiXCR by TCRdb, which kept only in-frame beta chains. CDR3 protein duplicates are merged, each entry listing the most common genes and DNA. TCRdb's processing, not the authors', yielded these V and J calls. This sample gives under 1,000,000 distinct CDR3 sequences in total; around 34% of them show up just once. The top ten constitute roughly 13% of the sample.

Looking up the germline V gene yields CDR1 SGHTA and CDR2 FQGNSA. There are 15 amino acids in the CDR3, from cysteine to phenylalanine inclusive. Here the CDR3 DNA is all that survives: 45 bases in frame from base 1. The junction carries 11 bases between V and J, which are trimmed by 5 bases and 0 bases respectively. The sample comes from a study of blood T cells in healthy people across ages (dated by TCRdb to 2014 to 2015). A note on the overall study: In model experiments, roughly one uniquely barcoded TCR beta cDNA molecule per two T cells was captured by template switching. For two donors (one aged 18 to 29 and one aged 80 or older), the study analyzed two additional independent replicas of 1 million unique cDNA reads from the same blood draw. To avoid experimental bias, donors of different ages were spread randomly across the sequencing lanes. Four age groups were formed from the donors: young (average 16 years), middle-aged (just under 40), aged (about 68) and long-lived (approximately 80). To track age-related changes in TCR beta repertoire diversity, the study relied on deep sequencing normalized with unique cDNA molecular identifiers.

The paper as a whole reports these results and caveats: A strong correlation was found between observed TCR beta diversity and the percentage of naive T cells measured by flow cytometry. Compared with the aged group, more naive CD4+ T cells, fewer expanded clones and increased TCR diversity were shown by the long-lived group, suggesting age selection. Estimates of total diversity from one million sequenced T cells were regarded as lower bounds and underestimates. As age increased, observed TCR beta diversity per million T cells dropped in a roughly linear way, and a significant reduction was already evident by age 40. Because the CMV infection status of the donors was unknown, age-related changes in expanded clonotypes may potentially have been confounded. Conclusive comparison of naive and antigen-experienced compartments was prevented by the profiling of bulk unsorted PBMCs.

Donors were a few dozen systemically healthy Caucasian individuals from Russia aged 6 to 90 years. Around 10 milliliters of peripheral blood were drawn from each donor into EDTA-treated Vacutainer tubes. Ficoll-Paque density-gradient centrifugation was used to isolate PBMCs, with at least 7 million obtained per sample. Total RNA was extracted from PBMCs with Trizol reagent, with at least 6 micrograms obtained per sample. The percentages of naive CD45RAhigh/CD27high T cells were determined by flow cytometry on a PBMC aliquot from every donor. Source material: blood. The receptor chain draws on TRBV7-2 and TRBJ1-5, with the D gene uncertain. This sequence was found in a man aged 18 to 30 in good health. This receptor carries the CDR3 CASSPRLGSNQPQHF. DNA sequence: TGTGCCAGCAGCCCACGGCTGGGTAGCAATCAGCCCCAGCATTTT.